Listed below are T cell receptor beta chains from one sample, sequenced in a study of T cell clonotyping in hematopoietic cell transplantation. Profiled with immunoSEQ multiplex PCR; TCRdb holds only in-frame clones, not every one. The sample shows about 6,300 clones, 86% of them seen only once. The sample here was peripheral blood mononuclear cells, taken 180 days after allogeneic stem cell transplant. These receptor sequences come from a female patient aged 50-60 years who had an allogeneic stem cell transplant from an unrelated donor, so the T cells may come from the graft donor. Some clones in this sample may be carry-over from other donors' samples. Both conserved end residues are part of each CDR3. The order of the fields is clone size, CDR3 length, D gene, J gene, V gene, CDR3 DNA, CDR3 protein. A D gene is named only where the DNA matches it firmly. The listing skips clone size in some rows; elsewhere it reads once, few, many or a size class.

clone_size: NA
cdr3_length: 12
d_call: NA
j_call: TRBJ2-7
v_call: TRBV29-1
cdr3_nt: TGCAGCGTCCTAAGGTTGTCGGGCGAGCAGTACTTC
cdr3_aa: CSVLRLSGEQYF

clone_size: NA
cdr3_length: 20
d_call: TRBD1
j_call: TRBJ1-3
v_call: TRBV7-6
cdr3_nt: TGTGCCAGCAGCTCGCGCGGCAGGGGGTCTGCGTATGGGACTGGAAACACCATATATTTT
cdr3_aa: CASSSRGRGSAYGTGNTIYF

clone_size: NA
cdr3_length: 18
d_call: TRBD2
j_call: TRBJ2-1
v_call: TRBV5-1
cdr3_nt: TGCGCCAGCAGCACTAGCGGGGGTCCCCCGAGCTCCTACAATGAGCAGTTCTTC
cdr3_aa: CASSTSGGPPSSYNEQFF

clone_size: NA
cdr3_length: 12
d_call: NA
j_call: TRBJ2-5
v_call: TRBV30
cdr3_nt: TGTGCCTGGACCAGGGGCGGGGAGACCCAGTACTTC
cdr3_aa: CAWTRGGETQYF

clone_size: NA
cdr3_length: 14
d_call: NA
j_call: TRBJ1-6
v_call: TRBV25-1
cdr3_nt: TGTGCCAGCAGTGAAGCAGGCTATAATTCACCCCTCCACTTT
cdr3_aa: CASSEAGYNSPLHF

clone_size: NA
cdr3_length: 9
d_call: NA
j_call: TRBJ1-1
v_call: TRBV6-9
cdr3_nt: TGTGCCAGAAGTACTGAAGCTTTCTTT
cdr3_aa: CARSTEAFF

clone_size: NA
cdr3_length: 15
d_call: NA
j_call: TRBJ1-4
v_call: TRBV11-2
cdr3_nt: TGTGCCAGCAGCTTTGTATCTGCAACTAATGAAAAACTGTTTTTT
cdr3_aa: CASSFVSATNEKLFF

clone_size: NA
cdr3_length: 13
d_call: TRBD2
j_call: TRBJ2-7
v_call: TRBV30
cdr3_nt: TGTGCCTGGAGACTAGCGGGACGGAACGAGCAGTACTTC
cdr3_aa: CAWRLAGRNEQYF

clone_size: NA
cdr3_length: 14
d_call: NA
j_call: TRBJ2-1
v_call: TRBV19
cdr3_nt: TGTGCCAGTAGAGGCGCAGGTAACCACAATGAGCAGTTCTTC
cdr3_aa: CASRGAGNHNEQFF

clone_size: NA
cdr3_length: 16
d_call: TRBD2
j_call: TRBJ2-3
v_call: TRBV28
cdr3_nt: TGTGCCAGCAGTTTCCCCACCACTAGCGGGGGGGCTGCGCAGTATTTT
cdr3_aa: CASSFPTTSGGAAQYF

clone_size: NA
cdr3_length: 16
d_call: NA
j_call: TRBJ2-2
v_call: TRBV7-6
cdr3_nt: TGTGCCAGCAGCTTAGTCAGGACCTCGAACACCGGGGAGCTGTTTTTT
cdr3_aa: CASSLVRTSNTGELFF

clone_size: NA
cdr3_length: 14
d_call: NA
j_call: TRBJ1-3
v_call: TRBV5-1
cdr3_nt: TGCGCCAGCAGTTTACAGGGATCTGGAAACACCATATATTTT
cdr3_aa: CASSLQGSGNTIYF

clone_size: NA
cdr3_length: 13
d_call: NA
j_call: TRBJ2-5
v_call: TRBV11-3
cdr3_nt: TGTGCCAGCAGCTTAGTGGTGGAAGAGACCCAGTACTTC
cdr3_aa: CASSLVVEETQYF

clone_size: NA
cdr3_length: 15
d_call: NA
j_call: TRBJ2-6
v_call: TRBV29-1
cdr3_nt: TGCAGCGTTGTACAAGGGGGAACTGGGGCCAACGTCCTGACTTTC
cdr3_aa: CSVVQGGTGANVLTF

clone_size: NA
cdr3_length: 16
d_call: NA
j_call: TRBJ2-1
v_call: TRBV25-1
cdr3_nt: TGTGCCAGCAGCGACCGACAGGGAGGGAAAAGGGGTGAGCAGTTCTTC
cdr3_aa: CASSDRQGGKRGEQFF

clone_size: NA
cdr3_length: 13
d_call: NA
j_call: TRBJ1-1
v_call: TRBV7-9
cdr3_nt: TGTGCCAGCAGCTTAGATGAGGGTTTGAAAGCTTTCTTT
cdr3_aa: CASSLDEGLKAFF

clone_size: NA
cdr3_length: 17
d_call: TRBD2
j_call: TRBJ2-2
v_call: TRBV28
cdr3_nt: TGTGCCAGCAGTTTGGGACTAGCGGGGGGAAGGACCGGGGAGCTGTTTTTT
cdr3_aa: CASSLGLAGGRTGELFF

clone_size: NA
cdr3_length: 15
d_call: TRBD1
j_call: TRBJ1-4
v_call: TRBV7-8
cdr3_nt: TGTGCCAGCAGCTTAGCCCCGGACAGGGCTGAAAAACTGTTTTTT
cdr3_aa: CASSLAPDRAEKLFF

clone_size: NA
cdr3_length: 15
d_call: NA
j_call: TRBJ1-6
v_call: TRBV7-2
cdr3_nt: TGTGCCAGCAGCTCCAGGAGCTCCTATAATTCACCCCTCCACTTT
cdr3_aa: CASSSRSSYNSPLHF

clone_size: NA
cdr3_length: 12
d_call: NA
j_call: TRBJ1-2
v_call: TRBV7-6
cdr3_nt: TGTGCCAGCAGCTTAAGGGGCTATGGCTACACCTTC
cdr3_aa: CASSLRGYGYTF

clone_size: NA
cdr3_length: 11
d_call: NA
j_call: TRBJ2-7
v_call: TRBV5-1
cdr3_nt: TGCGCCAGCAGCTACTCCGAGGAGCAGTACTTC
cdr3_aa: CASSYSEEQYF

clone_size: once
cdr3_length: 16
d_call: TRBD1
j_call: TRBJ2-2
v_call: TRBV27
cdr3_nt: TGTGCCAGCAGATCATTGGGGACAGGGGTGGCCGGGGAGCTGTTTTTT
cdr3_aa: CASRSLGTGVAGELFF

clone_size: once
cdr3_length: 13
d_call: NA
j_call: TRBJ2-5
v_call: TRBV19
cdr3_nt: TGTGCCAGTAGTATGGCTCCCTCAGAGACCCAGTACTTC
cdr3_aa: CASSMAPSETQYF

clone_size: NA
cdr3_length: 14
d_call: TRBD1
j_call: TRBJ2-7
v_call: TRBV27
cdr3_nt: TGTGCCACCTCCCCCGGGACAGGGATTTACGAGCAGTACTTC
cdr3_aa: CATSPGTGIYEQYF

clone_size: NA
cdr3_length: 14
d_call: NA
j_call: TRBJ1-5
v_call: TRBV28
cdr3_nt: TGTGCCAGCAGTTTAGGGTCCAGCAATCAGCCCCAGCATTTT
cdr3_aa: CASSLGSSNQPQHF

clone_size: NA
cdr3_length: 13
d_call: NA
j_call: TRBJ2-7
v_call: TRBV7-3
cdr3_nt: TGTGCCAGCAGCACCCCTACAGACTACGAGCAGTACTTC
cdr3_aa: CASSTPTDYEQYF

clone_size: NA
cdr3_length: 15
d_call: TRBD1
j_call: TRBJ1-2
v_call: TRBV7-9
cdr3_nt: TGTGCCAGCAGCCTAACCGGGACAGGGTGGTATGGCTACACCTTC
cdr3_aa: CASSLTGTGWYGYTF

clone_size: few
cdr3_length: 15
d_call: NA
j_call: TRBJ1-5
v_call: TRBV2
cdr3_nt: TGTGCCAGCAGTGTGGCGGGTTTTAGCAATCAGCCCCAGCATTTT
cdr3_aa: CASSVAGFSNQPQHF

clone_size: NA
cdr3_length: 13
d_call: NA
j_call: TRBJ2-5
v_call: TRBV11-3
cdr3_nt: TGTGCCAGCAGCCCGCCAGAGCAAGAGACCCAGTACTTC
cdr3_aa: CASSPPEQETQYF

clone_size: NA
cdr3_length: 16
d_call: TRBD1
j_call: TRBJ1-2
v_call: TRBV23-1
cdr3_nt: TGCGCCAGCAGTCTCGGACGGACAGGGTCGAACTATGGCTACACCTTC
cdr3_aa: CASSLGRTGSNYGYTF

clone_size: NA
cdr3_length: 14
d_call: NA
j_call: TRBJ2-1
v_call: TRBV27
cdr3_nt: TGTGCCAGCAGTCCGACCCTAGCCTACAATGAGCAGTTCTTC
cdr3_aa: CASSPTLAYNEQFF

clone_size: NA
cdr3_length: 14
d_call: NA
j_call: TRBJ2-7
v_call: TRBV7-9
cdr3_nt: TGTGCCAGCAGCTCGGGTGGCGGCAACTTTGGGCAGTACTTC
cdr3_aa: CASSSGGGNFGQYF

clone_size: NA
cdr3_length: 19
d_call: TRBD1
j_call: TRBJ1-1
v_call: TRBV28
cdr3_nt: TGTGCCAGCAGTTTATATAACCCAATAACCGGGACAGGGTACACTGAAGCTTTCTTT
cdr3_aa: CASSLYNPITGTGYTEAFF

clone_size: NA
cdr3_length: 14
d_call: NA
j_call: TRBJ2-2
v_call: TRBV9
cdr3_nt: TGTGCCAGCAGCGTAGCAGGATACACCGGGGAGCTGTTTTTT
cdr3_aa: CASSVAGYTGELFF

clone_size: NA
cdr3_length: 15
d_call: TRBD2
j_call: TRBJ2-2
v_call: TRBV28
cdr3_nt: TGTGCCAGCAGTGATGGACTAGCGCTTGCCGGGGAGCTGTTTTTT
cdr3_aa: CASSDGLALAGELFF

clone_size: NA
cdr3_length: 16
d_call: NA
j_call: TRBJ2-5
v_call: TRBV7-2
cdr3_nt: TGTGCCAGCAGCTCACCTAGGGGGGGGCGCCCCCAGACCCAGTACTTC
cdr3_aa: CASSSPRGGRPQTQYF

clone_size: NA
cdr3_length: 15
d_call: NA
j_call: TRBJ2-3
v_call: TRBV9
cdr3_nt: TGTGCCAGCAGCGTATTCGACAGGCCCACAGATACGCAGTATTTT
cdr3_aa: CASSVFDRPTDTQYF

clone_size: NA
cdr3_length: 13
d_call: NA
j_call: TRBJ1-5
v_call: TRBV5-1
cdr3_nt: TGCGCCAGCAGCTTGACTGGGGTTCAGCCCCAGCATTTT
cdr3_aa: CASSLTGVQPQHF

clone_size: NA
cdr3_length: 16
d_call: TRBD2
j_call: TRBJ2-2
v_call: TRBV7-9
cdr3_nt: TGTGCCAGCAGCGATGGACTAGCGGGGTACACCGGGGAGCTGTTTTTT
cdr3_aa: CASSDGLAGYTGELFF

clone_size: NA
cdr3_length: 12
d_call: NA
j_call: TRBJ2-7
v_call: TRBV27
cdr3_nt: TGTGCCAGCAGACAGGGTCCAGGCGAGCAGTACTTC
cdr3_aa: CASRQGPGEQYF

clone_size: NA
cdr3_length: 13
d_call: NA
j_call: TRBJ2-2
v_call: TRBV11-3
cdr3_nt: TGTGCCAGCAGCTTAAGACAGTCCGGGGAGCTGTTTTTT
cdr3_aa: CASSLRQSGELFF

clone_size: NA
cdr3_length: 17
d_call: NA
j_call: TRBJ1-2
v_call: TRBV9
cdr3_nt: TGTGCCAGCTATCCCTACCGGGACCTTAAGGTTCACTATGGCTACACCTTC
cdr3_aa: CASYPYRDLKVHYGYTF

clone_size: NA
cdr3_length: 12
d_call: NA
j_call: TRBJ2-3
v_call: TRBV5-4
cdr3_nt: TGTGCCAGCAGCTCGACCACAGATACGCAGTATTTT
cdr3_aa: CASSSTTDTQYF

clone_size: NA
cdr3_length: 13
d_call: NA
j_call: TRBJ1-4
v_call: TRBV10-3
cdr3_nt: TGTGCCATCAGTCGGCCAGGGAATGAAAAACTGTTTTTT
cdr3_aa: CAISRPGNEKLFF

clone_size: few
cdr3_length: 12
d_call: NA
j_call: TRBJ1-2
v_call: TRBV19
cdr3_nt: TGTGCCAGTAGGCCGGGCCCCTATGGCTACACCTTC
cdr3_aa: CASRPGPYGYTF

clone_size: NA
cdr3_length: 13
d_call: NA
j_call: TRBJ2-1
v_call: TRBV6-5
cdr3_nt: TGTGCCAGCGGAATAGCCTTCTACAATGAGCAGTTCTTC
cdr3_aa: CASGIAFYNEQFF

clone_size: NA
cdr3_length: 16
d_call: NA
j_call: TRBJ1-1
v_call: TRBV4-1
cdr3_nt: TGCGCCAGCAGCCAAGGGACAGATAGAATGAACACTGAAGCTTTCTTT
cdr3_aa: CASSQGTDRMNTEAFF

clone_size: once
cdr3_length: 12
d_call: NA
j_call: TRBJ2-1
v_call: TRBV19
cdr3_nt: TGTGCCAGTAGTATAGGGATCCATGAGCAGTTCTTC
cdr3_aa: CASSIGIHEQFF

clone_size: NA
cdr3_length: 15
d_call: NA
j_call: TRBJ2-3
v_call: TRBV5-1
cdr3_nt: TGCGCCAGCACTATAGGGGGGGGAAGCACAGATACGCAGTATTTT
cdr3_aa: CASTIGGGSTDTQYF

clone_size: NA
cdr3_length: 15
d_call: NA
j_call: TRBJ1-5
v_call: TRBV7-4
cdr3_nt: TGTGCCAGCAGCTTAGAGGGGGGCGGCAATCAGCCCCAGCATTTT
cdr3_aa: CASSLEGGGNQPQHF

clone_size: once
cdr3_length: 12
d_call: NA
j_call: TRBJ2-5
v_call: TRBV19
cdr3_nt: TGTGCCAGTAGTAGGGGGCAAGAGACCCAGTACTTC
cdr3_aa: CASSRGQETQYF

clone_size: NA
cdr3_length: 13
d_call: NA
j_call: TRBJ2-3
v_call: TRBV29-1
cdr3_nt: TGCAGCGTTGAGGCTAGCGCGACAGATACGCAGTATTTT
cdr3_aa: CSVEASATDTQYF

clone_size: NA
cdr3_length: 15
d_call: TRBD2
j_call: TRBJ2-7
v_call: TRBV6-5
cdr3_nt: TGTGCCAGCAAAACGGGTAGCGGGGGGTTGTACGAGCAGTACTTC
cdr3_aa: CASKTGSGGLYEQYF

clone_size: NA
cdr3_length: 13
d_call: NA
j_call: TRBJ2-1
v_call: TRBV7-6
cdr3_nt: TGTGCCAGCAGCTTAGACCGACAGACTGAGCAGTTCTTC
cdr3_aa: CASSLDRQTEQFF

clone_size: NA
cdr3_length: 15
d_call: TRBD1
j_call: TRBJ1-3
v_call: TRBV10-2
cdr3_nt: TGCGCCAGCAAACGACAGGGGAGCTCTGGAAACACCATATATTTT
cdr3_aa: CASKRQGSSGNTIYF

clone_size: NA
cdr3_length: 12
d_call: NA
j_call: TRBJ1-2
v_call: TRBV14
cdr3_nt: TGTGCCAGCAGCCGAGACAGGATTGGCTACACCTTC
cdr3_aa: CASSRDRIGYTF

clone_size: NA
cdr3_length: 13
d_call: TRBD1
j_call: TRBJ1-1
v_call: TRBV11-3
cdr3_nt: TGTGCCAGCAGCCCTACAGGGGACACTGAAGCTTTCTTT
cdr3_aa: CASSPTGDTEAFF

clone_size: NA
cdr3_length: 15
d_call: TRBD1
j_call: TRBJ1-1
v_call: TRBV2
cdr3_nt: TGTGCCAGCAGTGCCCGTATGACAGGGGACACTGAAGCTTTCTTT
cdr3_aa: CASSARMTGDTEAFF

clone_size: NA
cdr3_length: 13
d_call: NA
j_call: TRBJ2-5
v_call: TRBV6-5
cdr3_nt: TGTGCCAGCAGTTACTCGCTCTCCGAGACCCAGTACTTC
cdr3_aa: CASSYSLSETQYF

clone_size: once
cdr3_length: 13
d_call: NA
j_call: TRBJ2-2
v_call: TRBV2
cdr3_nt: TGTGCCAGCAGTGTGACAGTCACCGGGGAGCTGTTTTTT
cdr3_aa: CASSVTVTGELFF